These T cell receptor beta chains were read from a single sample in a study of OX40 agonist ivuxolimab in advanced cancers. Sequenced by immunoSEQ multiplex PCR; TCRdb stores in-frame clones only, minus some. This repertoire shows roughly 64,000 clones, around 93% found once; its top ten account for less than 0.55%. Sequencing was performed on CD4+ or CD8+ T cells sorted from blood, taken in a trial of the OX40 agonist ivuxolimab. The receptors derive from an adult with an advanced solid tumor such as melanoma, head and neck, liver or kidney cancer. CDR3s include the opening cysteine and the closing phenylalanine or tryptophan. The D gene is left open where the match is weak. Clone size is given for some rows only: seen once, a few or many times, or a class if the clone is expanded.

d_call	clone_size	v_call	j_call	cdr3_nt	cdr3_aa
NA	NA	TRBV6-6	TRBJ2-5	TGTGCCAGCAGTTATAGCTGGGACCAAGAGACCCAGTACTTC	CASSYSWDQETQYF
NA	NA	TRBV5-4	TRBJ2-5	TGTGCCAGCAGCCAACAAGAGACCCAGTACTTC	CASSQQETQYF
NA	once	TRBV10-3	TRBJ2-7	TGTGCCATCAGTGAACCTACCGGGGGGCAGTACTTC	CAISEPTGGQYF
NA	few	TRBV30	TRBJ1-5	TGTGCCTGGAGCTCCGGCCAGGGCAATCAGCCCCAGCATTTT	CAWSSGQGNQPQHF
NA	NA	TRBV7-9	TRBJ2-5	TGTGCCAGCAAAACGGCGGGAAACCAAGAGACCCAGTACTTC	CASKTAGNQETQYF
NA	NA	TRBV2	TRBJ1-4	TGTGCCAGCAGTGAACTGGGGCGTAATGAAAAACTGTTTTTT	CASSELGRNEKLFF
TRBD2	NA	TRBV5-1	TRBJ2-3	TGCGCCAGCAGCTTTAGAGTACTAGCGGACAGATCCCCCCCAGATACGCAGTATTTT	CASSFRVLADRSPPDTQYF
TRBD2	NA	TRBV6-5	TRBJ2-7	TGTGCCAGCAGTTACTCGAGCGGGGGTTTCTACGAGCAGTACTTC	CASSYSSGGFYEQYF
TRBD1	NA	TRBV6-5	TRBJ1-1	TGTGCCATAATCAAGGAACGGGACAGCAACACTGAAGCTTTCTTT	CAIIKERDSNTEAFF
NA	once	TRBV29-1	TRBJ1-1	TGCAGCGTTGAATCCCCGCGGAGGGCCTTTGAAGCTTTCTTT	CSVESPRRAFEAFF
NA	few	TRBV27	TRBJ2-5	TGTGCCAGCAGTTTAACCTCCACGCAAGAAAAGACCCAGTACTTC	CASSLTSTQEKTQYF
TRBD2	once	TRBV5-1	TRBJ2-5	TGCGCCAGCAGCCAGAGGCCGGGAGGCCTCCAAGAGACCCAGTACTTC	CASSQRPGGLQETQYF
NA	NA	TRBV29-1	TRBJ1-2	TGCAGCGTTAAGGACAAGCCGGGGGGCTACACCTTC	CSVKDKPGGYTF
NA	NA	TRBV7-8	TRBJ2-7	TGTGCCAGCAGCAACGTCCCGAACTCCTACGAGCAGTACTTC	CASSNVPNSYEQYF
NA	once	TRBV7-6	TRBJ2-3	TGTGCCAGCAGCTTGAGATCTAGCACAGATACGCAGTATTTT	CASSLRSSTDTQYF
TRBD2	NA	TRBV5-1	TRBJ2-1	TGCGCCAGCCTGTCGGGCGGGAGTGCAAATGAGCAGTTCTTC	CASLSGGSANEQFF
TRBD2	NA	TRBV5-5	TRBJ2-7	TGTGCCAGCAGCTTTGCCTACGGGGGGGCGATAGGGGACGAGCAGTACTTC	CASSFAYGGAIGDEQYF
NA	NA	TRBV19	TRBJ2-7	TGTGCCAGTAGTATAGATCGAAGGGGAAGGGAGCGGGCCCCATTTAGGCGCGAGCAGTACTTC	CASSIDRRGRERAPFRREQYF
NA	NA	TRBV12-5	TRBJ2-7	TGTGCTAGTGGGGGGGAAGGAGGATTCTCCTACGAGCAGTACTTC	CASGGEGGFSYEQYF
NA	once	TRBV6-1	TRBJ2-7	TGTGCCAGCAGTGCTAGGCTGGAGTCCTACGAGCAGTACTTC	CASSARLESYEQYF
NA	NA	TRBV2	TRBJ2-1	TGTGCCAGCAGGCAGGGTGTTTCGGTCCATGAGCAGTTCTTC	CASRQGVSVHEQFF
TRBD1	NA	TRBV6-1	TRBJ2-2	TGTGCCACCTACAGGGGGGCCGGGGAGCTGTTTTTT	CATYRGAGELFF
NA	NA	TRBV5-1	TRBJ2-2	TGCGCCAGCAGACTAGACTCCGGAGGGACCGGGGAGCTGTTTTTT	CASRLDSGGTGELFF
NA	NA	TRBV19	TRBJ2-7	TGTGCCAGCCGGCCCCAACAGGACTCCTACGAGCAGTACTTC	CASRPQQDSYEQYF
TRBD1	few	TRBV5-1	TRBJ2-2	TGCGCCAGCAGCCAGGGACAGGGGCCCGGGGAGCTGTTTTTT	CASSQGQGPGELFF
NA	NA	TRBV6-5	TRBJ1-1	TGTGCCAGCAGTTACGAGCCAGGGAACACTGAAGCTTTCTTT	CASSYEPGNTEAFF
TRBD2	NA	TRBV2	TRBJ2-7	TGTGCCAGCAATGGGGGGACTAGCGGGAGTGGTGAGCAGTACTTC	CASNGGTSGSGEQYF
TRBD1	NA	TRBV10-1	TRBJ2-7	TGCGCCAGCAGTGAGTCGGAGACAGGGGGGTCCGAGCAGTACTTC	CASSESETGGSEQYF
TRBD2	NA	TRBV10-3	TRBJ2-7	TGTGCCATCAGGCGGACTAGCGGGACCTACGAGCAGTACTTC	CAIRRTSGTYEQYF
NA	once	TRBV5-4	TRBJ2-5	TGTGCCAGCAGCTTGGGACAGGCCCAAGAGACCCAGTACTTC	CASSLGQAQETQYF
NA	NA	TRBV10-1	TRBJ1-5	TGCGCCAGCAGTCCAGACGGGGGTCAGCCCCAGCATTTT	CASSPDGGQPQHF
TRBD2	NA	TRBV9	TRBJ2-7	TGTGCCAGCAGCGAGGGACTAGCGGGGATCTACGAGCAGTACTTC	CASSEGLAGIYEQYF
NA	NA	TRBV28	TRBJ2-4	TGTGCCACCACAACAGGGTTGATAGCCAAAAACATTCAGTACTTC	CATTTGLIAKNIQYF
TRBD1	NA	TRBV18	TRBJ1-1	TGTGCCAGCTCACCGCTAGGACAGGGGGGTTCTGAAGCTTTCTTT	CASSPLGQGGSEAFF
TRBD1	NA	TRBV9	TRBJ1-6	TGTGCCAGCAGCGTAGCGGGACAGGGCACTAATTCACCCCTCCACTTT	CASSVAGQGTNSPLHF
TRBD1	NA	TRBV19	TRBJ1-5	TGTGCCAGTATACGGACAGGGGGTCAAGGGGAGCCCCAGCATTTT	CASIRTGGQGEPQHF
NA	NA	TRBV25-1	TRBJ2-7	TGTGCCAGTTCTCAGGGGTCTGGGGCCTACGAGCAGTACTTC	CASSQGSGAYEQYF
TRBD2	few	TRBV19	TRBJ2-7	TGTGCCAGTAGTTTGGGGACTAGCTCAACCTACGAGCAGTACTTC	CASSLGTSSTYEQYF
NA	NA	TRBV7-2	TRBJ2-7	TGTGCCAGCAGCTTAGCCATTACAGGGTTTAAGCGGTTGATCTCCTACGAGCAGTACTTC	CASSLAITGFKRLISYEQYF
TRBD2	NA	TRBV7-9	TRBJ2-3	TGTGCCAGCAGCTTAGGAGGGACTAGCGGAGATACGCAGTATTTT	CASSLGGTSGDTQYF
TRBD1	NA	TRBV6-5	TRBJ2-5	TGTGCCAGCAGTGCCGGACAGGGCATACAAGAGACCCAGTACTTC	CASSAGQGIQETQYF
NA	NA	TRBV7-7	TRBJ2-5	TGTGCCAGCAGCCCAACGGGACCGCGAGAGACCCAGTACTTC	CASSPTGPRETQYF
NA	NA	TRBV30	TRBJ2-7	TGTGCCTGGAGTAGGGACCGCTACTACGAGCAGTACTTC	CAWSRDRYYEQYF
NA	NA	TRBV7-9	TRBJ1-2	TGTGCCAGCAGCCCCGAGACTACAGCTAACTATGGCTACACCTTC	CASSPETTANYGYTF
TRBD1	NA	TRBV30	TRBJ2-3	TGTGCCTGGAGTGTGGTAGGGGGCGCGGGAGATACGCAGTATTTT	CAWSVVGGAGDTQYF
NA	NA	TRBV7-9	TRBJ1-4	TGTGCCAGCATCGGGGGAAAGGCTAGCACTAATGAAAAACTGTTTTTT	CASIGGKASTNEKLFF
NA	once	TRBV29-1	TRBJ2-5	TGCAGCGTTGTGGGTGGGGGAGAGACCCAGTACTTC	CSVVGGGETQYF
NA	NA	TRBV30	TRBJ2-7	TGTGCCTGGAGTGGTGGGGCCCAGGGGCGGAAATACGAGCAGTACTTC	CAWSGGAQGRKYEQYF
NA	NA	TRBV6-5	TRBJ1-1	TGTGCCAGCGCCAGAGGGACAACGAACACTGAAGCTTTCTTT	CASARGTTNTEAFF
NA	once	TRBV7-9	TRBJ2-7	TGTGCCAGCAGCCCTCGGACGGATTCCTACGAGCAGTACTTC	CASSPRTDSYEQYF
NA	NA	TRBV2	TRBJ2-7	TGTGCCAGCAGTGAAGCGGACAGACTCAAGCACTACGAGCAGTACTTC	CASSEADRLKHYEQYF
TRBD1	NA	TRBV19	TRBJ2-3	TGTGCCAGTAGCCAGGGGGCCTTTACAGATACGCAGTATTTT	CASSQGAFTDTQYF
NA	NA	TRBV6-5	TRBJ1-6	TGTGCCAGCATGCGGGCAAGCTATAATTCACCCCTCCACTTT	CASMRASYNSPLHF
TRBD2	NA	TRBV19	TRBJ2-7	TGTGCCAGTAAACCGGGGAGGACTAGCGGGAGATCCGAGCAGTACTTC	CASKPGRTSGRSEQYF
TRBD2	NA	TRBV6-6	TRBJ2-3	TGTGCCAGCAGTTTCGGGACTAGCGGCACAGATACGCAGTATTTT	CASSFGTSGTDTQYF